What follows are 21 T cell receptor beta chains derived from one specimen sequenced in a study of cytomegalovirus exposure and HLA in healthy donors. 60 Vbeta and 13 Jbeta primers were used in PCR. TCRdb's copy holds only in-frame clones and misses some; the assay was immunoSEQ multiplex PCR. The sample contains more than 20,000 clones, roughly 70% of which appear only once. What was sequenced was PBMCs. Receptors originate from a woman between 45 and 65 years old in good health and CMV-seronegative.

The rearrangement uses TRBV4-1 and TRBJ1-3; D remains unclear. Trimming cost V 1 base and J 0 bases, with 10 bases left between them. The length of the CDR3 is 16 residues. Germline values: CDR1 MGHRA, CDR2 YSYEKL. Here the CDR3 DNA reads TGCGCCAGCAGCCAAGGAGACACCTACTCTGGAAACACCATATATTTT. The encoded protein is CASSQGDTYSGNTIYF.

The chain couples TRBV29-1 to TRBJ1-3; 9 bases agree with TRBD1. V was clipped by 6 bases and J by 4 bases; unmatched bases: 4. Germline V CDR1 and CDR2: SQVTM, ANQGSEA. CDR3 length equals 13 residues. CDR3 nucleotides: TGCAGCGTGGGACAGGGAGGAGGAAACACCATATATTTT. This codes for CSVGQGGGNTIYF.

This sequence joins TRBV7-6 and TRBJ1-3; D gene uncertain. The germline V gene encodes CDR1 SGHVS and CDR2 FNYEAQ. CDR3 length equals 17 residues. V was clipped by 1 base and J by 0 bases, with 13 bases between them. CDR3: CASSLGLWADSGNTIYF. The CDR3 DNA reads as TGTGCCAGCAGCTTAGGGTTGTGGGCTGACTCTGGAAACACCATATATTTT.

The rearrangement links TRBV10-3 to TRBJ1-4; 8 bases fit TRBD1. Germline lookup yields CDR1 ENHRY and CDR2 SYGVKD. The length of the CDR3 is 14 residues. CDR3 amino acids: CATGTGPTNEKLFF. CDR3 DNA sequence: TGTGCGACCGGGACAGGACCAACTAATGAAAAACTGTTTTTT.

The CDR3 nucleotides read TGTGCCAGCCGGGAAGGGGGCGGCTATGGCTACACCTTC. Translating gives CASREGGGYGYTF. The chain employs TRBV6-1 and TRBJ1-2; 7 bases align to TRBD1. The V and J ends lost 8 bases and 4 bases, in that order; junction bases with no gene match: 7. The CDR3 is made up of 13 amino acids. From germline, CDR1 is MNHNS and CDR2 SASEGT.

In DNA, the CDR3 is TGTGCCAGCAGTTACTCGAGCTTGAGTGCCTACGAGCAGTACTTC. It translates to CASSYSSLSAYEQYF. The chain employs TRBV6-5 and TRBJ2-7; D remains unclear. Germline loops: CDR1 MNHEY, CDR2 SVGAGI. Between the trimmed V and J ends, which lost 0 bases and 2 bases, there was a span of 11 bases. This CDR3 region has 15 residues.

This rearrangement joins TRBV5-1 to TRBJ2-4; 8 nucleotides align to TRBD1. V trimming: 4 bases; J trimming: 7 bases; junction bases outside the gene matches: 10. There are 15 residues in the CDR3. CDR1 and CDR2 (germline): SGHRS, YFSETQ. In DNA, the CDR3 is TGCGCCAGCAGCCTCACCTCTGGGACAGGTAACATTCAGTACTTC. Protein sequence: CASSLTSGTGNIQYF. Full variable domain (missing parts from reference TRBV5-1 and TRBJ2-4): KAGVTQTPRYLIKTRGQQVTLSCSPISGHRSVSWYQQTPGQGLQFLFEYFSETQRNKGNFPGRFSGRQFSNSRSEMNVSTLELGDSALYLCASSLTSGTGNIQYFGAGTRLSVL.

This chain connects TRBV25-1 to TRBJ1-1; tentatively, D is TRBD1 (6 bases). This CDR3 has 12 residues. CDR1 and CDR2 (germline): MGHDK, SYGVNS. Trimming took off 6 bases at V and 5 bases at J, with 10 bases between the two ends. This chain's CDR3 is CASSRGGTEAFF. In DNA form, the CDR3 reads TGTGCCAGCAGCAGGGGCGGGACTGAAGCTTTCTTT.

The chain links TRBV9 to TRBJ1-1; 8 bases fit TRBD1. V gave up 3 bases and J gave up 4 bases; unmatched junction bases: 5. This CDR3 spans 14 amino acids. Germline V gene lookup returns CDR1 SGDLS and CDR2 YYNGEE. The DNA of the CDR3 is TGTGCCAGCAGCGCAGGGGGCGGGGTCACTGAAGCTTTCTTT. It specifies CASSAGGGVTEAFF.

The gene calls are TRBV9 and TRBJ1-2, with a weak D call TRBD1 (6 bases). Between the trimmed V and J ends, which lost 3 bases and 0 bases, there was a span of 12 bases. Per the germline V gene, CDR1 is SGDLS and CDR2 is YYNGEE. The CDR3 runs to 15 residues. CDR3 amino acids: CASSDRTDPNYGYTF. CDR3 coding DNA: TGTGCCAGCAGCGATAGGACAGACCCTAACTATGGCTACACCTTC. The whole variable domain, remainder taken from reference TRBV9 and TRBJ1-2, is DSGVTQTPKHLITATGQRVTLRCSPRSGDLSVYWYQQSLDQGLQFLIQYYNGEERAKGNILERFSAQQFPDLHSELNLSSLELGDSALYFCASSDRTDPNYGYTFGSGTRLTVV.

The chain couples TRBV25-1 to TRBJ2-1, with TRBD2 matching over 8 bases. Germline-derived CDR1 and CDR2 are MGHDK and SYGVNS. V was pared by 4 bases and J by 8 bases, with 10 bases of the junction left unmatched. This CDR3 is 15 amino acids long. The CDR3 loop reads CASSGGTRTSYEQFF. DNA of the CDR3: TGTGCCAGCAGTGGGGGGACTAGGACTAGCTATGAGCAGTTCTTC.

The CDR3 nucleotides are TGTGCCACCAGCAGAGATCCAGGGACTGAAGCTTTCTTT. Encoded protein: CATSRDPGTEAFF. The rearrangement joins TRBV15 to TRBJ1-1; maybe TRBD1 (5 bases). Germline CDR1 reads LNHNV; CDR2 reads YYDKDF (reference sequence). CDR3 length: 13 amino acids. Trimming pared 0 bases from V and 5 bases from J, leaving 7 bases between.

The chain is built from TRBV6-6 and TRBJ1-1; D is perhaps TRBD1 (5 bases). Trimming stripped 2 bases from V and 4 bases from J, with 14 bases between. The germline gives CDR1 MNHNY, CDR2 SVGAGI (reference sequence). The CDR3 is 15 residues long. The CDR3 here is CASSYGDSRGTEAFF. The CDR3, as DNA: TGTGCCAGCAGTTACGGTGACAGCCGTGGCACTGAAGCTTTCTTT.

The chain employs TRBV29-1 and TRBJ1-1; no definite D call. The CDR3 loop spans 13 amino acids. Germline CDR1 and CDR2: SQVTM and ANQGSEA. The V and J ends lost 7 bases and 0 bases respectively, with 12 bases between them. The CDR3 bases are TGCAGCGCCTTGGACGGGATGAACACTGAAGCTTTCTTT. It yields the protein CSALDGMNTEAFF. The entire variable domain, with the rest obtained from reference TRBV29-1 and TRBJ1-1, is as follows: SAVISQKPSRDICQRGTSLTIQCQVDSQVTMMFWYRQQPGQSLTLIATANQGSEATYESGFVIDKFPISRPNLTFSTLTVSNMSPEDSSIYLCSALDGMNTEAFFGQGTRLTVV.

The V call is TRBV18, the J call TRBJ2-2, with 7 bases matching TRBD2. CDR1 and CDR2 from the germline V gene are KGHSH and LQKENI. This CDR3 region has 15 residues. With V trimmed by 7 bases and J by 10 bases, 15 bases remained unmatched. The CDR3 spells CASYESGTKSAELFF. The CDR3, as DNA: TGTGCCAGCTATGAGTCAGGGACTAAGAGCGCGGAGCTGTTTTTT. The complete variable domain, with remaining parts taken from reference TRBV18 and TRBJ2-2, reads NAGVMQNPRHLVRRRGQEARLRCSPMKGHSHVYWYRQLPEEGLKFMVYLQKENIIDESGMPKERFSAEFPKEGPSILRIQQVVRGDSAAYFCASYESGTKSAELFFGEGSRLTVL.

The chain joins TRBV6-5 to TRBJ2-7, with D unresolved. The germline gives CDR1 MNHEY, CDR2 SVGAGI. This CDR3 has 11 amino acids. Trimming removed 4 bases at V and 4 bases at J, with 5 bases between. In DNA form, the CDR3 reads TGTGCCAGCAGTTCAATTTACGAGCAGTACTTC. Translated, it gives CASSSIYEQYF.

This sequence joins TRBV11-2 and TRBJ1-5; TRBD1 matches at 7 bases. V trimming: 4 bases; J trimming: 4 bases; junction bases outside the gene matches: 4. This CDR3 comprises 14 residues. Germline-derived CDR1 and CDR2 are SGHAT and FQNNGV. The CDR3 loop reads CASSSGTVNQPQHF. DNA for the CDR3: TGTGCCAGCAGCTCCGGGACAGTTAATCAGCCCCAGCATTTT.

V and J are TRBV5-1 and TRBJ2-2; 7 bases match TRBD2. Germline loops: CDR1 SGHRS, CDR2 YFSETQ. The CDR3 totals 12 residues. The CDR3 protein is CTLTGGTGELFF. In DNA, the CDR3 is TGCACCTTGACGGGGGGCACCGGGGAGCTGTTTTTT.

J is TRBJ1-2 and V is TRBV5-1; 7 nucleotides line up with TRBD1. Germline V gives CDR1 SGHRS, CDR2 YFSETQ. The V and J ends lost 3 bases and 7 bases, in that order; junction bases with no gene match: 6. This CDR3 spans 13 amino acids. The CDR3: CASSSQGGSGYTF. CDR3 nucleotides: TGCGCCAGCAGCTCCCAGGGGGGCAGTGGCTACACCTTC.

The chain joins TRBV5-6 to TRBJ2-4; D may be TRBD1 (5 bases). CDR1 is SGHDT and CDR2 is YYEEEE in the germline V gene. The V end lost 5 bases, the J end lost 9 bases, and 12 bases lay between the germline ends. CDR3 size: 12 residues. This CDR3 reads CASSARVGIQYF. The CDR3 DNA sequence: TGTGCCAGCAGTGCCAGGGTAGGCATTCAGTACTTC.

This chain links TRBV6-1 with TRBJ2-2; D gene unclear. The germline V gene encodes CDR1 MNHNS and CDR2 SASEGT. Trimming left V 8 bases short and J 3 bases short, with 7 bases between. The CDR3 has 12 residues. The CDR3 coding sequence is TGTGCCAGCCAGGAATACACCGGGGAGCTGTTTTTT. Its protein is CASQEYTGELFF.